The 12 T cell receptor beta chains listed next were all sequenced from one sample in a study of blood T cells in healthy people across ages. Sample-barcoded 5' priming and a J-beta primer mix drove a second PCR of 7 to 11 cycles. TCRdb analysed the 5' RACE reads with MiXCR anew, one entry per CDR3 protein. There are 2 million or so distinct CDR3 sequences in the sample; 49% occur only once, and approximately 2.1% lies in the top ten. Sequencing was carried out using blood. The receptors shown here come from a woman aged 40 to 50 in good health.

V and J are TRBV29-1 and TRBJ2-7; TRBD1 aligns across 8 bases. The J segment lost 2 bases and the V segment lost 2 bases, leaving 5 bases of the junction unmatched. The CDR3 has 14 residues. CDR1 is SQVTM, CDR2 ANQGSEA, per germline. DNA for the CDR3: TGCAGCGTTGAAAAAGGACAGGGTCCCTACGAGCAGTACTTC. Protein: CSVEKGQGPYEQYF.

This clonotype was found a few times. The CDR3 sequence: CATSDYRTGGLTDTQYF. DNA for the CDR3: TGTGCCACCAGTGATTATCGGACAGGGGGGTTAACAGATACGCAGTATTTT. This rearrangement joins TRBV24-1 to TRBJ2-3, with 10 positions matching TRBD1. This CDR3 is built from 17 residues. J was trimmed by 3 bases and V by 2 bases; bases with no gene match: 7. Germline V gene data show CDR1 as KGHDR and CDR2 as SFDVKD.

This rearrangement joins TRBV7-2 to TRBJ1-2, with no clear D. V was shortened by 5 bases and J by 0 bases, with 16 bases between the two germline ends. Germline-derived CDR1 and CDR2 are SGHTA and FQGNSA. The CDR3 is 16 residues long. The CDR3 loop reads CASSPYPAVPNYGYTF. The CDR3 coding sequence is TGTGCCAGCAGCCCATATCCGGCAGTACCTAACTATGGCTACACCTTC.

A note on this clonotype: One junction end disagrees with the germline gene, perhaps due to a read error. The chain employs TRBV6-2 or TRBV6-3 and TRBJ2-7; D is uncertain. Matching the DNA end better, TRBJ2-5 makes the J call doubtful. The length of the CDR3 is 19 residues. Germline CDR1 is MNHEY and CDR2 is SVGEGT. CDR3 residues: CASSYLIGRGYVLKETQYF. For the CDR3, the DNA is TGCGCCAGCAGTTACTTGATAGGACGAGGCTATGTACTTAAGGAGACCCAGTACTTC.

CDR3 nucleotide sequence: TGCGCCAGCAGCCTCGGACTACAAGACTACAATGAGCAGTACTTC. Its translation: CASSLGLQDYNEQYF. The rearrangement joins TRBV4-3 to TRBJ2-5; a weak D match, TRBD2 (6 bases). The CDR3 has 15 amino acids. Looked up from germline, CDR1 is LGHNA and CDR2 is YSLEER. With 4 bases removed from V and 11 bases from J, the gap between germline ends came to 23 bases.

This clonotype appeared a few times. The chain uses TRBV29-1 and TRBJ2-5, with 7 bases matching TRBD1. V shed 0 bases and J 11 bases; nucleotides not matched to a gene: 15. Germline assignment: CDR1 SQVTM and CDR2 ANQGSEA. The CDR3 runs 15 residues. The CDR3 nucleotides read TGCAGCGTTGAAGATCTAGCTAGGGGGCTGGGGGAGCAGTACTTC. It specifies CSVEDLARGLGEQYF.

The rearrangement uses TRBV5-1 and TRBJ1-5, with no clear D. The CDR3 totals 15 residues. Germline lookup yields CDR1 SGHRS and CDR2 YFSETQ. Between the trimmed V and J ends, which lost 4 bases and 2 bases, there was a span of 13 bases. This CDR3 is CASSIDGAGNQPQHF. The CDR3 DNA sequence: TGCGCCAGCAGCATCGACGGTGCGGGCAATCAGCCCCAGCATTTT.

DNA for the CDR3: TGCAGTGCTAGAGGGGTCCCCCCCCAAGAGACCCAGTACTTC. Residues: CSARGVPPQETQYF. The V gene is TRBV20-1, the J gene TRBJ2-5, with D uncertain. Germline CDR1 is DFQATT and CDR2 is SNEGSKA (reference sequence). V was cut by 1 base and J by 1 base, with 10 bases left in between. CDR3 length equals 14 residues.

This clonotype was found a few times. The CDR3 DNA sequence: TGCAGCGGTGTAACTACCTACGAGCAGTACTTC. Its translation is CSGVTTYEQYF. The chain has TRBV29-1 and TRBJ2-7; D unclear. The V end was cut by 7 bases, the J end by 2 bases, with 9 bases between. CDR1 and CDR2 (germline): SQVTM, ANQGSEA. The CDR3 consists of 11 residues.

This clonotype turned up a few times. V gene TRBV6-2 or TRBV6-3 combines with J gene TRBJ2-5; 7 nucleotides align to TRBD1. Germline CDR1 MNHEY, CDR2 SVGEGT. The CDR3 spans 14 residues. Unmatched junction bases numbered 7, after V lost 5 bases and J lost 4 bases. The CDR3 region is CASSRPTGVETQYF. CDR3 nucleotides: TGTGCCAGCAGTAGACCTACAGGGGTAGAGACCCAGTACTTC.

The V call is TRBV6-5, the J call TRBJ1-4, with 7 positions matching TRBD1. The germline CDR1 and CDR2 sequences are MNHEY and SVGAGI. This CDR3 comprises 16 residues. The junction had 10 bases not matched to a gene; V was cut back by 5 bases and J by 4 bases. The CDR3 is CASSRQRTGYNEKLFF. The DNA of the CDR3 is TGTGCCAGCAGTAGACAAAGGACAGGTTATAATGAAAAACTGTTTTTT.

This clonotype has more than one count but fewer than ten. This sequence joins TRBV7-9 and TRBJ2-3, with 10 bases matching TRBD1. The CDR3 has 15 amino acids. Germline V gene lookup returns CDR1 SEHNR and CDR2 FQNEAQ (reference sequence). V gave up 5 bases and J gave up 6 bases; unmatched junction bases: 8. This chain's CDR3 is CASSPRDRGRDTQYF. Here the CDR3 DNA reads TGTGCCAGCAGCCCGAGGGACAGGGGCAGGGATACGCAGTATTTT. The full variable domain, rest sourced from reference TRBV7-9 and TRBJ2-3, is DTGVSQNPRHKITKRGQNVTFRCDPISEHNRLYWYRQTLGQGPEFLTYFQNEAQLEKSRLLSDRFSAERPKGSFSTLEIQRTEQGDSAMYLCASSPRDRGRDTQYFGPGTRLTVL.